Below are 15 T cell receptor beta chains sequenced from a single sample in a study of T cell responses to AZD1222 COVID-19 vaccine. Only in-frame clones appear in the TCRdb table, and some are missing; sequencing was by immunoSEQ multiplex PCR. Of 150,000 or so clones in the sample, approximately 90% were seen once. This specimen consisted of peripheral blood, obtained on day 0 of AZD1222 vaccination. The receptors stem from an adult in good health.

This chain uses TRBV12-5 with TRBJ2-5; no clear D. Trimming stripped 0 bases from V and 5 bases from J, with 19 bases between. Germline V CDR1 and CDR2: LGHNT, FRNRAP. The CDR3 length is 17 residues. CDR3 sequence: CASGLVAKAASRETQYF. The CDR3 nucleotides are TGTGCTAGTGGTTTGGTAGCGAAGGCAGCCTCCAGGGAGACCCAGTACTTC. Drawing the rest from reference TRBV12-5 and TRBJ2-5, the complete variable domain is DARVTQTPRHKVTEMGQEVTMRCQPILGHNTVFWYRQTMMQGLELLAYFRNRAPLDDSGMPKDRFSAEMPDATLATLKIQPSEPRDSAVYFCASGLVAKAASRETQYFGPGTRLLVL.

The J gene is TRBJ2-7, the V gene TRBV7-2, with D possibly matching TRBD2 (5 bases). The CDR3 is 17 residues long. Trimming pared 1 base from V and 4 bases from J, leaving 20 bases between. Germline CDR1 reads SGHTA; CDR2 reads FQGNSA. CDR3 coding DNA: TGTGCCAGCAGCTTAGGACCTCCGCGGCGGGCCGAATACGAGCAGTACTTC. Amino acid sequence: CASSLGPPRRAEYEQYF.

This chain uses TRBV7-8 with TRBJ1-2, with D possibly matching TRBD1 (5 bases). The CDR3 extends over 15 amino acids. Germline lookup yields CDR1 SGHVS and CDR2 FQNEAQ. V was shortened by 0 bases and J by 1 base, with 9 bases between the two germline ends. CDR3 loop: CASSLAADSNYGYTF. The CDR3, as DNA: TGTGCCAGCAGCTTAGCGGCCGACAGTAACTATGGCTACACCTTC.

This sequence joins TRBV18 and TRBJ2-6, with TRBD1 matching over 12 bases. There are 18 residues in the CDR3. Germline loops: CDR1 KGHSH, CDR2 LQKENI. The V gene end was trimmed by 6 bases and the J gene end by 0 bases; junction bases not matched to a gene: 6. CDR3 loop: CASSRGQGADSGANVLTF. CDR3 DNA: TGTGCCAGCTCGCGGGGACAGGGGGCAGACTCTGGGGCCAACGTCCTGACTTTC.

V gene TRBV3-1 (or the pseudogene TRBV3-2) combines with J gene TRBJ2-1; D tentatively reads TRBD1 or TRBD2 (5 bases each). CDR1 LGHDT and CDR2 YNNKEL come from the germline V gene (reference sequence). This CDR3 is built from 15 residues. The germline V and J ends were trimmed by 0 bases and 7 bases, with 13 bases remaining between them. CDR3 nucleotide sequence: TGTGCCAGCAGCCAAGAAGGGGCGAGGGGAAATGAGCAGTTCTTC. It encodes CASSQEGARGNEQFF.

The table lists this clone with a count of one. The J gene is TRBJ2-3, the V gene TRBV28, with 8 bases fitting TRBD2. V lost 7 bases to trimming and J lost 2 bases; unmatched junction nucleotides: 8. CDR1 is MDHEN, CDR2 SYDVKM, per germline. The CDR3 extends over 15 amino acids. The CDR3 region is CASTVGGRNTDTQYF. In nucleotides, the CDR3 is TGTGCCAGCACCGTCGGCGGGAGGAACACAGATACGCAGTATTTT.

This clone was recorded a few times. The chain combines TRBV6-1 with TRBJ1-4; possible D gene TRBD1, 6 bases. V lost 4 bases and J lost 3, with 21 bases in between. The CDR3 is 18 residues long. Germline V gene lookup returns CDR1 MNHNS and CDR2 SASEGT. CDR3 nucleotides: TGTGCCAGCAGTGTCCAACAGGGTAGCGCGGTAGCTAATGAAAAACTGTTTTTT. Its protein product is CASSVQQGSAVANEKLFF.

This clone has a single count. This chain connects TRBV7-9 to TRBJ1-2; 7 bases align to TRBD1. This CDR3 has 16 residues. The J segment lost 5 bases and the V segment lost 4 bases, leaving 13 bases of the junction unmatched. The germline V gene encodes CDR1 SEHNR and CDR2 FQNEAQ (reference sequence). CDR3 region: CASSSRAVQGLYGYTF. The CDR3 nucleotides are TGTGCCAGCAGCTCCAGGGCCGTACAGGGGCTGTATGGCTACACCTTC.

CDR3 residues: CASSFRGLNTGELFF. CDR3 coding DNA: TGTGCCAGCAGCTTTAGGGGGTTGAACACCGGGGAGCTGTTTTTT. V is TRBV5-4 and J is TRBJ2-2; tentatively, D is TRBD1 (6 bases). Germline CDR1 reads SGHNT; CDR2 reads YYREEE (reference sequence). This CDR3 has 15 residues. V was cut by 2 bases and J by 1 base, with 9 bases left in between.

The chain links TRBV29-1 to TRBJ1-5, with a weak D call TRBD1 (5 bases). The CDR3 runs 13 residues. V was clipped by 7 bases and J by 4 bases, with 14 bases between them. The germline gives CDR1 SQVTM, CDR2 ANQGSEA. The CDR3, as DNA: TGCAGCGGCGCCGAGGGACCTAATCAGCCCCAGCATTTT. This gives the protein CSGAEGPNQPQHF.

V gene TRBV4-1 combines with J gene TRBJ2-5; perhaps TRBD2 as D (5 bases). Germline-derived CDR1 and CDR2 are MGHRA and YSYEKL. The CDR3 consists of 16 residues. The V gene lost 0 bases and the J gene lost 10 bases, with 21 bases spanning the gap. The CDR3 bases are TGCGCCAGCAGCCAAGACACCGGGATCCCAGCCGCGGTCCAGTACTTC. This codes for CASSQDTGIPAAVQYF.

The rearrangement joins TRBV4-3 to TRBJ1-2; D is uncertain. Trimming left V 0 bases short and J 4 bases short, with 9 bases between. CDR1 LGHNA and CDR2 YSLEER come from the germline V gene. This CDR3 has 14 amino acids. Here the CDR3 reads CASSQDPGSYGYTF. CDR3 DNA sequence: TGCGCCAGCAGCCAAGATCCTGGCAGCTATGGCTACACCTTC.

V usage is TRBV7-2 and J usage is TRBJ1-1; D ambiguous. The CDR3 is made up of 14 amino acids. The germline V gene has CDR1 SGHTA and CDR2 FQGNSA. The V gene lost 2 bases and the J gene lost 0 bases, with 7 bases spanning the gap. The CDR3 DNA follows: TGTGCCAGCAGCTTAAACAGAATGAACACTGAAGCTTTCTTT. This gives the protein CASSLNRMNTEAFF.

The chain uses TRBV3-1 (or the pseudogene TRBV3-2) and TRBJ1-1; 8 nucleotides agree with TRBD1. The length of the CDR3 is 14 residues. With 1 base clipped from V and 6 bases from J, the junction kept 4 bases outside the gene matches. Germline CDR1 is LGHDT and CDR2 is YNNKEL (reference sequence). The CDR3 loop reads CASSQVGQGAEAFF. For the CDR3, the DNA is TGTGCCAGCAGCCAAGTTGGACAGGGCGCTGAAGCTTTCTTT.

This clone was observed once. In nucleotides, the CDR3 is TGTGCCAGCAGCTTAGCGGGGGTATACAATGAGCAGTTCTTC. This encodes CASSLAGVYNEQFF. The J gene is TRBJ2-1, the V gene TRBV5-4, with 8 nucleotides matching TRBD2. Germline V gives CDR1 SGHNT, CDR2 YYREEE (reference sequence). The CDR3 totals 14 residues. V trimming: 2 bases; J trimming: 4 bases; junction bases outside the gene matches: 2.